The present TCR beta chain was sequenced within a study of cytotoxic CD8 clonotypes in ibrutinib-treated CLL (dated by TCRdb to about 2021). Study-wide context: In this cohort, about 16 patients were treatment-naive and 11 to 12 were relapsed/refractory, while approximately 18 had unmutated IGHV. Partial responses were observed in approximately 24 patients and complete responses in 2; after a median follow-up of roughly 72 months, remission was maintained in approximately 14 patients and progression was observed in roughly twelve. Of the approximately 86 people in the trial, about two dozen had longitudinal samples available. Response samples were taken after a median of roughly a year on treatment, ranging from about 6 to 40 months. On average, each sample had 255,043 productive templates and tens of thousands of productive rearrangements. All remission and progressive disease samples were collected while patients were still receiving ibrutinib. Cryopreserved peripheral blood mononuclear cells were obtained prior to treatment, at the time of response, and at either disease progression or sustained remission. Overall results and qualifications from the work: Sampling times were not matched between patients in sustained remission and patients whose disease was progressing, and lymph node repertoires were not examined. At ibrutinib response clonality went up, during sustained remission it held steady, and at progression it dropped back toward baseline. Public clonotypes were rare and either contracted or stayed stable during treatment, and the rise in clonality at ibrutinib response reflected the expansion of private clonotypes. Baseline clonality exceeded that of age-matched healthy donors and correlated strongly with circulating CD8+ T-cell counts.

On a MiSeq, deep resolution sequencing aimed for a depth between 1 in 1 million and 1 in 200,000 T cells, with each clonotype covered roughly 10x on average. The immunoSEQ hsTCRB Kit was used to generate the TCR beta libraries. The source study handled its data this way. ImmunoSEQ Data Assistant and ImmunoSEQ Analyzer were used for data analysis, and V, D and J genes were assigned according to IMGT definitions. Clonality, with values ranging from 0 to 1, was calculated as one minus the normalized Shannon entropy of productive rearrangement frequencies. Only overrepresented clonotypes making up at least 0.05% of the repertoire of each patient were included in the public clonotype analysis. Some 14 age-matched healthy donor repertoires from immuneACCESS served as clonality controls. TCRdb carries this immuneACCESS record with in-frame sequences only. Its versions omit some clonotypes, under half of them owing to an unresolved V gene in the studies checked, with the rest unexplained. That table gives V, J and clone size, and the DNA gave D and trimming. Counted in this sample were approximately 140,000 clones; 85% to 95% of them appeared once. The top ten hold 11% of the sample.

Concerning this clone: The target of this receptor is not known. No much larger clone is present one base from it, and per-base qualities are unavailable.

CDR1 and CDR2, per the germline V gene, are SGHTS and YDEGEE. The trim is 1 base for V and 0 bases for J, with a gap of 8 bases between the germline ends. Including the terminal cysteine and phenylalanine, the CDR3 comprises 15 residues. Of the read, only the CDR3 DNA is kept; its 45 bases are in frame from base 1. The intended sense of this specimen's time point label: roughly 12 months on ibrutinib. For TCR beta library preparation, 1.5 to 2.5 micrograms of genomic DNA was extracted from cryopreserved PBMCs. Longitudinal blood samples from CLL patients on ibrutinib monotherapy were analyzed using high-throughput TCR beta sequencing. The patients were enrolled in a single-center, open-label phase 2 trial of ibrutinib monotherapy.

The V and J segments used are TRBV5-8 and TRBJ1-5, with an unclear D gene assignment. This specimen was PBMCs, taken after 12 months of ibrutinib treatment. This receptor was taken from a human donor with chronic lymphocytic leukemia. The DNA sequence is TGTGCCAGCAGCTTGCGAGGGAATAGCAATCAGCCCCAGCATTTT. It translates to CASSLRGNSNQPQHF.